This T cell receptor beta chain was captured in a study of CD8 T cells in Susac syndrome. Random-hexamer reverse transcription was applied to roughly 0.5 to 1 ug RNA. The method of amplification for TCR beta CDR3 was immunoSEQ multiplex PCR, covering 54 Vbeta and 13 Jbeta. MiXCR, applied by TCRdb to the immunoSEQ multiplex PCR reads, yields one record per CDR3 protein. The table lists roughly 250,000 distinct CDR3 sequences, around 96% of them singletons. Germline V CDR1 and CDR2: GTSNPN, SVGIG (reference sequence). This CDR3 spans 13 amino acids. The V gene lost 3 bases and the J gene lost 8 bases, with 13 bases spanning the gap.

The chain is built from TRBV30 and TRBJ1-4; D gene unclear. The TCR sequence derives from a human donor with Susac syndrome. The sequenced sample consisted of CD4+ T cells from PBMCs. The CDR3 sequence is CAWRSSLREKLFF. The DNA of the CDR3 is TGTGCCTGGAGAAGTAGCCTGAGGGAAAAACTGTTTTTT.